This T cell receptor (beta chain) was recorded in a study of blood T cell repertoires in COVID-19. Study-wide context: Material from acute and convalescent COVID-19 was sourced from the United States, Italy and Spain. Sources were T cells, B-cell-depleted T cells, or PBMCs; the material itself was cDNA or gDNA.

The CDR3 has 14 amino acids. V dropped 0 bases and J dropped 3 bases, with 9 bases sitting between them. CDR1 is SGHKS, CDR2 YYEKEE, per germline (reference sequence). Original data processing: Quantification of nucleated cells was approximated via reference gene primer amplification. Clones were read by immunoSEQ multiplex PCR, and TCRdb kept only the in-frame ones, dropping some. V and J calls and clone size are those listed in that table; D and trimming were worked out from the DNA. This table holds around 460,000 clones, about 90% found once. The Seattle patients joined while their infection was active and were tracked longitudinally afterward.

The sequencing sample was made of peripheral blood. The chain has TRBV5-5 and TRBJ1-2; D might be TRBD1 (6 bases). This TCR was recovered from a man between 18 and 35 years old with COVID-19, enrolled during active disease. Here the CDR3 DNA reads TGTGCCAGCAGCTTGGCGACAGGCGACTATGGCTACACCTTC. This codes for CASSLATGDYGYTF.